This T cell receptor beta chain was identified during a study of T cell responses to AZD1222 COVID-19 vaccine. Study outcomes and limitations: Spike-specific TCR breadth and depth both grew after two AZD1222 doses.

Trimming removed 0 bases from V and 4 bases from J, with 21 bases in between. The CDR3 is 18 amino acids. Germline CDR1 MGHRA, CDR2 YSYEKL. In the case of this clone: Its specificity is not known.

This table comes from immunoSEQ multiplex PCR, and its TCRdb copy is limited to in-frame clones, with some not included. The sample has more than 110,000 clones, roughly 90% seen once; the top ten hold less than 7%. The chain recombines TRBV4-1 with TRBJ1-1; D is unclear. The source is an adult in good health. Sequenced here: peripheral blood, sampled on day 0 of AZD1222 vaccination. Here the CDR3 reads CASSQDERVGRGGTEAFF. In nucleotides, the CDR3 is TGCGCCAGCAGCCAAGACGAGCGCGTAGGCCGGGGAGGCACTGAAGCTTTCTTT.